This T cell receptor beta chain originates from a study of Ad26.COV2.S vaccination and SARS-CoV-2 variants. Produced via immunoSEQ multiplex PCR; TCRdb's table is partial and in-frame only. The table has 380,000 or so clones, around 88% seen once. Treatment denoted: 15 to 20 received Ad26.COV2.S at low or high dose, single or two shots; 5 received placebo; per-sample allocation not given. Collection of samples fell on day 63 after the first vaccine or placebo injection. CDR3 length: 13 amino acids. The germline V gene has CDR1 MNHEY and CDR2 SMNVEV (reference sequence). V was clipped by 0 bases and J by 15 bases, with 15 bases between them. Study observations and caveats: Participants in the vaccine arm had higher spike-specific TCR breadth; placebo recipients had lower.

On this clone: The antigen remains undetermined.

This chain joins TRBV27 and TRBJ2-1; possibly TRBD2 for D (6 bases). This material consisted of peripheral blood, taken in a trial of Ad26.COV2.S vaccine versus placebo. This TCR derives from a person aged 18-60 years who received the Ad26.COV2.S COVID-19 vaccine or a placebo. CDR3 region: CASSLSVGTPPFF. In DNA, the CDR3 is TGTGCCAGCAGTTTATCGGTAGGGACTCCCCCGTTCTTC.